This T cell receptor beta chain was profiled in a study of cytomegalovirus exposure and HLA in healthy donors. Study-wide results and caveats: Cytomegalovirus-associated TCR beta chains were listed, numbering over 150. A few chains linked to CMV were shown in vitro to be specific for CMV antigens.

Generated by immunoSEQ multiplex PCR, the TCRdb table keeps only in-frame clones and is missing some. In the table there are 120,000 to 150,000 clones, roughly 89% of which are singletons. CDR1 is SGHRS and CDR2 is YFSETQ in the germline V gene. V was clipped by 5 bases and J by 4 bases; unmatched bases: 3. The CDR3 has 14 residues. The study drew the donors from its approximately 110-subject validation cohort, separate from the approximately 700-subject first cohort. In the case of this clone: Its antigen is as yet unknown.

The chain uses TRBV5-1 and TRBJ2-3; 11 nucleotides align to TRBD2. The sequenced sample was PBMCs. The sequence was obtained from a man younger than 35 in good health and CMV-seropositive. In nucleotides, the CDR3 is TGCGCCAGCAGACTAGCGGGAGTTTCAGATACGCAGTATTTT. The encoded protein is CASRLAGVSDTQYF.